This is a list of T cell receptor beta chains from one sample in a study of T cell responses to AZD1222 COVID-19 vaccine. Only in-frame clones appear in the TCRdb table, and some are missing; sequencing was by immunoSEQ multiplex PCR. The table records about 160,000 clones, approximately 94% of them present only once. The source was peripheral blood, collected 28 days after the second AZD1222 dose. The receptors stem from an adult who received the AZD1222 COVID-19 vaccine. Each CDR3 is given with its conserved first and last residue. D genes are given only for firm matches.

j_gene	d_gene	v_gene	CDR3aa
TRBJ2-1	TRBD1	TRBV10-3	CAISDPTGQRNEQFF
TRBJ2-1	NA	TRBV12-5	CASGLVRGSPRAYNEQFF
TRBJ2-7	TRBD2	TRBV3-1/TRBV3-2	CASSGWGLASHTGISYEQYF
TRBJ2-1	NA	TRBV7-9	CASREVESSYNEQFF
TRBJ1-2	TRBD1	TRBV27	CASSLGISGTGLYGYTF
TRBJ1-6	TRBD1	TRBV7-6	CASSPYRQGGNSPLHF
TRBJ2-1	TRBD2	TRBV2	CATSGTSVLNEQFF
TRBJ2-3	NA	TRBV9	CASSVVESHTDTQYF
TRBJ1-6	NA	TRBV11-3	CACRRGSNSPLHF
TRBJ2-7	NA	TRBV4-3	CASSQDSRGYEQYF
TRBJ1-1	NA	TRBV29-1	CSVWTDSYDPMNTEAFF
TRBJ1-5	NA	TRBV5-8	CASNSDGGGNQPQHF
TRBJ1-3	TRBD1	TRBV5-4	CASSKKGQGAGNTIYF
TRBJ2-1	TRBD2	TRBV30	CAWIRTSGFNEQFF
TRBJ1-3	NA	TRBV5-5	CASSVLSISGNTIYF
TRBJ2-3	TRBD2	TRBV10-3	CAIRTLLAGDGTDTQYF
TRBJ2-6	NA	TRBV19	CASSMQGFPGANVLTF
TRBJ1-4	NA	TRBV18	CASSSRNALDEKLFF
TRBJ1-6	NA	TRBV3-1/TRBV3-2	CASSQTGTPQPTLHF
TRBJ2-1	TRBD2	TRBV5-1	CASSSGTSLSGEQFF
TRBJ1-1	NA	TRBV19	CASSMGLNTEAFF
TRBJ1-5	NA	TRBV12-5	CASGLEGGLKGNQPQHF
TRBJ2-1	TRBD1	TRBV2	CASRQDRGTYNEQFF
TRBJ1-2	TRBD1	TRBV18	CATQQGPNYGYTF
TRBJ2-7	NA	TRBV10-3	CAISESRQKASYEQYF
TRBJ1-5	NA	TRBV28	CASSPAGQTHSNQPQHF
TRBJ1-2	NA	TRBV7-2	CASSLAVDGYTF
TRBJ2-7	NA	TRBV5-6	CASSTLSNEQYF
TRBJ2-7	NA	TRBV27	CASSLRQNYEQYF
TRBJ2-5	TRBD1	TRBV5-1	CASSPGQGVRETQYF
TRBJ1-2	TRBD1	TRBV3-1/TRBV3-2	CASSQEDRGPRAGYTF
TRBJ2-1	NA	TRBV9	CASSVDVAVDNEQFF
TRBJ1-4	TRBD1	TRBV15	CATSRVVAGTGGKLFF
TRBJ1-5	NA	TRBV7-9	CASSSLEGTNQPQHF
TRBJ2-2	NA	TRBV7-2	CASSSPNTGELFF
TRBJ2-2	NA	TRBV5-5	CASSLGFLALRFTGELFF
TRBJ1-5	NA	TRBV27	CASSWDSNQPQHF
TRBJ2-1	NA	TRBV2	CASQNSGSYNEQFF
TRBJ2-2	NA	TRBV9	CASSVSTGELFF
TRBJ2-1	TRBD1	TRBV19	CASNSRDRGLYNEQFF
TRBJ1-5	NA	TRBV6-2/TRBV6-3	CASSYETGQGINQPQHF
TRBJ1-2	NA	TRBV4-2	CASSQDWGGYTF
TRBJ2-1	TRBD2	TRBV15	CATSRIAGTYNEQFF
TRBJ2-3	TRBD1	TRBV6-5	CASRHRGGDTQYF
TRBJ1-2	TRBD1	TRBV2	CASRGQGHNYGYTF
TRBJ2-3	NA	TRBV30	CAWSAGQPGGADTQYF
TRBJ2-7	NA	TRBV28	CASRVTGGQRYEQYF
TRBJ1-2	NA	TRBV6-5	CASSSISGYTF
TRBJ1-2	NA	TRBV5-8	CASSLSAPIYGYTF